The rows below give T cell receptor beta chains drawn from one sample of a study of blood T cell repertoires in COVID-19. Using immunoSEQ multiplex PCR, the repertoire was profiled, and TCRdb retains in-frame clones only, with some absent. The data hold fewer than 450,000 clones, with 88% observed a single time. Specimen: peripheral blood. The source is a woman in her 70s with COVID-19, enrolled during active disease. Both conserved end residues are trimmed from each CDR3. Fields, in order: CDR3 protein, V gene, J gene.

ASSFDRGEAF	TRBV5-1	TRBJ1-1
ASSIGSGRGYQETQY	TRBV19	TRBJ2-5
ATSDLSDGGYEQY	TRBV24-1	TRBJ2-7
ASMRDRAY	TRBV2	TRBJ2-3
SASRGYEQF	TRBV20-1	TRBJ2-1
ASSLERLAGLNEQF	TRBV7-7	TRBJ2-1
ASSPPGTVYGYT	TRBV14	TRBJ1-2
ASGRRPNTGELF	TRBV12-5	TRBJ2-2
AISIRDREGEQY	TRBV10-3	TRBJ2-7
ASRRGQVISQPQH	TRBV6-5	TRBJ1-5
ASSQGLGGAPSGTQY	TRBV4-1	TRBJ2-5
ASSPQTPYNEQF	TRBV27	TRBJ2-1
ASSLPGTGIREAF	TRBV18	TRBJ1-1
ASSVGQIHTEAF	TRBV9	TRBJ1-1
ASSPGGIPMNTEAF	TRBV5-1	TRBJ1-1
ASSPRDREAYGYT	TRBV9	TRBJ1-2
ASSSAGTGSTEAF	TRBV5-1	TRBJ1-1
AISESGGMGYT	TRBV10-3	TRBJ1-2
ASIRDRVLMNTEAF	TRBV2	TRBJ1-1
ASSRTSGNEQF	TRBV27	TRBJ2-1
ASSERDIGEAF	TRBV2	TRBJ1-1
AKRPEAF	TRBV5-6	TRBJ1-1
ASSLVRLAPAGSYEQY	TRBV7-8	TRBJ2-7
ATRQTVNTEAF	TRBV15	TRBJ1-1
AISTSGKNEQF	TRBV10-3	TRBJ2-1
ASSRPTGGGEKLF	TRBV6-6	TRBJ1-4
ASSLNGGGSNQPQH	TRBV7-2	TRBJ1-5
ASSLGQGGEQY	TRBV12-3/TRBV12-4	TRBJ2-7